These 25 T cell receptor beta chains came from one sample sequenced in a study of T cells in Graves' hyperthyroidism and ophthalmopathy (dated 2019 in TCRdb). Libraries came from multiplex PCR. For sequencing, an Illumina HiSeq 2000 was employed. The TCR beta CDR3 regions were amplified from the RNA transcripts. The TCR CDR3 was subjected to a first round of RT-PCR using the HTBI primer set and the Qiagen OneStep RT-PCR kit. TCRdb reprocessing: public reads trimmed at Q25 with fastp, clones called with MiXCR, in-frame beta chains kept. CDR3 protein duplicates are merged, each entry listing the most common genes and DNA. The sample includes over 700,000 distinct CDR3 sequences, with roughly 32% observed a single time. The ten top clones hold less than 40% of the sample. Sequences were obtained from blood. Receptor source: a woman aged 35 to 49 with Graves' hyperthyroidism.

The chain uses TRBV28 and TRBJ1-1, with 12 nucleotides matching TRBD1. Germline lookup yields CDR1 MDHEN and CDR2 SYDVKM. Germline trimming cut 5 bases from V and 0 bases from J; bases unmatched to any gene: 4. The CDR3 is made up of 16 amino acids. The CDR3 coding sequence is TGTGCCAGCAGTCAGGGACAGGGGGCTGTGAACACTGAAGCTTTCTTT. Encoded protein: CASSQGQGAVNTEAFF.

This clonotype was picked up many times. This chain joins TRBV10-1 and TRBJ1-3, with D unresolved. V was cut by 4 bases and J by 8 bases, with 6 bases left in between. Germline V gives CDR1 WNHNN, CDR2 SYGVQD (reference sequence). The CDR3 length is 11 residues. The CDR3 here is CASSGIDTIYF. The CDR3 bases are TGCGCCAGCAGTGGAATCGACACCATATATTTT.

To note about this clonotype: A much larger clone sits a single nucleotide away, making a read error possible. The chain carries TRBV7-9 and TRBJ1-1, with D perhaps matching TRBD1 (5 bases). Germline CDR1 is SEHNR and CDR2 is FQNEAQ (reference sequence). The CDR3 loop spans 14 amino acids. The V and J ends lost 4 bases and 1 base respectively, with 10 bases between them. The CDR3 sequence is CASSWPGRNTEAFF. The CDR3 DNA is TGTGCCAGCAGCTGGCCGGGACGGAACACTGAAGCTTTCTTT.

This clonotype has a count of ten or more. The chain links TRBV24-1 to TRBJ1-2, with 9 bases identical to TRBD1. Germline V lookup: CDR1 KGHDR, CDR2 SFDVKD. The CDR3 runs to 15 residues. The V and J ends lost 4 bases and 4 bases, in that order; junction bases with no gene match: 6. The CDR3 coding sequence is TGTGCCACCAGTGACGACAGGGGGGACCTCTATGGCTACACCTTC. Protein product: CATSDDRGDLYGYTF.

This clonotype has a handful of counts. The V gene is TRBV6-2 or TRBV6-3, the J gene TRBJ1-5, with D perhaps TRBD1 (5 bases). The CDR3 spans 14 residues. From germline, CDR1 is MNHEY and CDR2 SVGEGT. Trimming shortened V by 7 bases and J by 2 bases, and 12 bases separated the two germline ends. CDR3 DNA sequence: TGTGCCAGCAAATCAGAACAGGGCAATCAGCCCCAGCATTTT. As protein: CASKSEQGNQPQHF.

The DNA of the CDR3 is TGTGCCAGCAGCTTAAATCCAGCGGGGGGGCGAGGTGAGCAGTACTTC. The encoded protein is CASSLNPAGGRGEQYF. The V call is TRBV7-2, the J call TRBJ2-7; 10 bases fit TRBD2. Germline V lookup: CDR1 SGHTA, CDR2 FQGNSA. The V gene end was trimmed by 2 bases and the J gene end by 7 bases; junction bases not matched to a gene: 11. This CDR3 is built from 16 residues.

V and J are TRBV6-2 or TRBV6-3 and TRBJ2-7; a weak D match, TRBD1 (5 bases). CDR3 length: 15 residues. Trimming left V 3 bases short and J 3 bases short, with 15 bases between. The germline V gene has CDR1 MNHEY and CDR2 SVGEGT. The CDR3 protein is CASSYSTGDLYEQYF. CDR3 in DNA: TGTGCCAGCAGTTATTCCACAGGAGATCTCTACGAGCAGTACTTC.

This chain uses TRBV29-1 with TRBJ2-1; 12 nucleotides agree with TRBD2. Germline CDR1 is SQVTM and CDR2 is ANQGSEA. The CDR3 consists of 14 residues. With V trimmed by 8 bases and J by 5 bases, 7 bases remained unmatched. The CDR3: CSSRTSGVHNEQFF. In DNA, the CDR3 is TGCAGCTCCCGGACTAGCGGGGTCCACAATGAGCAGTTCTTC.

Worth noting for this clonotype: The junction and the germline gene differ at one end; a read error may be behind it. The genes are TRBV10-2 and TRBJ1-2, with no clear D. The CDR3 is made up of 14 amino acids. The germline V gene encodes CDR1 WSHSY and CDR2 SAAADI. CDR3 loop: CASSYSWQDYGYTF. The CDR3 nucleotides read TGTGCCAGCAGTTACTCGTGGCAGGACTATGGCTACACCTTC.

This clonotype was observed a handful of times. The V call is TRBV14, the J call TRBJ1-6; D is ambiguous. The germline V and J ends were trimmed by 2 bases and 12 bases, with 11 bases remaining between them. From germline, CDR1 is SGHDN and CDR2 FVKESK. CDR3 length equals 13 residues. Here the CDR3 reads CASSQSEGLPLHF. DNA for the CDR3: TGTGCCAGCAGCCAATCAGAAGGTTTACCCCTCCACTTT.

Ten or more counts support this clonotype. The chain couples TRBV20-1 to TRBJ2-7, with no clear D. The germline V and J ends were trimmed by 5 bases and 3 bases, with 14 bases remaining between them. The length of the CDR3 is 13 residues. Germline assignment: CDR1 DFQATT and CDR2 SNEGSKA (reference sequence). The CDR3 DNA reads TGCAGTGCTTATCCGCTTGAAGACTACGAGCAGTACTTC. This codes for CSAYPLEDYEQYF.

A remark on this clonotype: This may be a read error: a much more frequent sequence differs by one nucleotide. This chain uses TRBV9 with TRBJ2-2; 8 nucleotides match TRBD2. This CDR3 region has 15 residues. Trimming took 0 bases from V and 5 from J; bases not matched to a gene: 3. Germline CDR1 SGDLS, CDR2 YYNGEE. The CDR3 region has the DNA TGTGCCAGCAGCGTAGCGGGAGGGCGAACCGGGGAGCTGTTTTTT. Protein sequence: CASSVAGGRTGELFF.

This clonotype was detected ten times or more. This chain links TRBV2 with TRBJ2-2; D may be TRBD1 (6 bases). The V and J ends lost 10 bases and 3 bases respectively, with 15 bases between them. The germline CDR1 and CDR2 sequences are SNHLY and FYNNEI. The CDR3 loop spans 14 amino acids. CDR3 sequence: CATQPDSYTGELFF. Here the CDR3 DNA reads TGTGCCACCCAGCCGGACAGCTACACCGGGGAGCTGTTTTTT.

This sequence joins TRBV7-6 and TRBJ1-6, with a tentative D call TRBD1 (6 bases). CDR1 is SGHVS and CDR2 is FNYEAQ in the germline V gene. Trimming pared 0 bases from V and 7 bases from J, leaving 13 bases between. The CDR3 is made up of 16 amino acids. The CDR3 sequence: CASSLAGGVLNSPLHF. The CDR3 bases are TGTGCCAGCAGCTTAGCAGGGGGGGTCCTGAATTCACCCCTCCACTTT.

This clonotype was counted at least ten times. The chain has TRBV29-1 and TRBJ1-1, with TRBD1 identical over 10 bases. Germline trimming cut 5 bases from V and 5 bases from J; bases unmatched to any gene: 5. The CDR3 totals 13 residues. Germline V lookup: CDR1 SQVTM, CDR2 ANQGSEA. The CDR3: CSVSGGQGTEAFF. The CDR3 coding sequence is TGCAGCGTTTCGGGGGGACAGGGGACTGAAGCTTTCTTT.

There are a few counts of this clonotype. The chain links TRBV19 to TRBJ1-5, with unresolved D. CDR1 and CDR2 from the germline V gene are LNHDA and SQIVND (reference sequence). CDR3 size: 16 residues. V was shortened by 5 bases and J by 7 bases, with 21 bases between the two germline ends. Written as DNA, the CDR3 is TGTGCCAGTAGTCTACTCCCGACGGATGCTAGACAGCCCCAGCATTTT. Encoded protein: CASSLLPTDARQPQHF.

The gene calls are TRBV7-2 and TRBJ2-7, with 12 positions matching TRBD1. V lost 4 bases and J lost 5; bases outside the gene matches: 9. The CDR3 loop spans 16 amino acids. CDR1 SGHTA and CDR2 FQGNSA come from the germline V gene. In nucleotides, the CDR3 is TGTGCCAGCAGCTACCGGGGACAGGGGGCGAGCCACGAGCAGTACTTC. Protein product: CASSYRGQGASHEQYF.

The count of this clonotype is one. This chain connects TRBV29-1 to TRBJ2-7, with 8 bases lining up with TRBD1. The CDR3 totals 14 residues. J lost 3 bases, V lost 8 bases, and 12 bases had no gene match. CDR1 and CDR2 from the germline V gene are SQVTM and ANQGSEA. CDR3 residues: CSPEGPGGIYEQYF. The CDR3 DNA reads TGCAGCCCCGAGGGGCCAGGGGGCATCTACGAGCAGTACTTC.

This clonotype was counted many times. This chain joins TRBV11-2 and TRBJ1-5; 10 nucleotides align to TRBD1. Germline V gives CDR1 SGHAT, CDR2 FQNNGV. This CDR3 has 15 residues. The junction had 5 bases not matched to a gene; V was cut back by 5 bases and J by 4 bases. The CDR3 nucleotides read TGTGCCAGCAGCCCGACAGGGGGCCGGAATCAGCCCCAGCATTTT. This encodes CASSPTGGRNQPQHF.

This clonotype was counted ten times or more. This chain joins TRBV19 and TRBJ1-2, with TRBD1 as a possible D gene (5 bases). Trimming took 6 bases from V and 6 from J, leaving 5 bases between them. CDR3 length: 10 amino acids. CDR1 is LNHDA and CDR2 is SQIVND in the germline V gene (reference sequence). The CDR3 nucleotides read TGTGCCAGTAGGGGGGATGGCTACACCTTC. Its translation is CASRGDGYTF. The whole variable domain, remainder taken from reference TRBV19 and TRBJ1-2, is DGGITQSPKYLFRKEGQNVTLSCEQNLNHDAMYWYRQDPGQGLRLIYYSQIVNDFQKGDIAEGYSVSREKKESFPLTVTSAQKNPTAFYLCASRGDGYTFGSGTRLTVV.

The chain employs TRBV7-2 and TRBJ1-1, with D perhaps matching TRBD1 (5 bases). This CDR3 spans 15 amino acids. Germline V gives CDR1 SGHTA, CDR2 FQGNSA. The V and J ends lost 2 bases and 0 bases respectively, with 10 bases between them. CDR3 DNA sequence: TGTGCCAGCAGCTTAAATGGGGCGATGAACACTGAAGCTTTCTTT. Its translation is CASSLNGAMNTEAFF.

The rearrangement joins TRBV12-3 or TRBV12-4 to TRBJ1-5; no reliable D call. V lost 1 base and J 0 bases, leaving 7 bases between the germline ends. The CDR3 is made up of 15 amino acids. CDR3 bases: TGTGCCAGCAGTTTAGGGGATTATAGCAATCAGCCCCAGCATTTT. Its translation: CASSLGDYSNQPQHF.

This clonotype was observed at least ten times. One junction end disagrees with the germline gene, perhaps due to a read error. This chain connects TRBV4-2 to TRBJ1-5, with D maybe TRBD1 (5 bases). The CDR3 has 14 residues. The germline V gene encodes CDR1 LGHNA and CDR2 YNFKEQ. The CDR3 region is CASSQDRGNQPQHF. The DNA of the CDR3 is TGCGCCAGCAGCCAAGATCGGGGGAATCAGCCCCAGCATTTT.

This rearrangement joins TRBV5-4 to TRBJ2-5, with TRBD2 matching over 7 bases. Trimming at V came to 3 bases and at J to 5 bases, leaving 7 bases not matched to a gene. The CDR3 is made up of 14 amino acids. The germline CDR1 and CDR2 sequences are SGHNT and YYREEE (reference sequence). This chain's CDR3 is CASSWDYGSETQYF. The CDR3 region has the DNA TGTGCCAGCAGCTGGGACTATGGGTCGGAGACCCAGTACTTC.

The chain is built from TRBV20-1 and TRBJ1-2, with 7 bases that match TRBD1. Looked up from germline, CDR1 is DFQATT and CDR2 is SNEGSKA (reference sequence). V lost 1 base and J lost 4; bases outside the gene matches: 6. This CDR3 is 14 amino acids long. CDR3 protein: CSARAGQSIYGYTF. The DNA of the CDR3 is TGCAGTGCTAGAGCGGGACAGTCGATCTATGGCTACACCTTC.